These 26 T cell receptor beta chains were sequenced from one sample in a study of blood T cell repertoires in COVID-19. Produced via immunoSEQ multiplex PCR; TCRdb's table is partial and in-frame only. The sample consists of roughly 100,000 clones, more than 75% of them appearing once. Sequencing was carried out using peripheral blood. These receptors originate from a man in his fifties or sixties with active or convalescent COVID-19.

The J gene is TRBJ1-1, the V gene TRBV19; maybe TRBD1 (6 bases). CDR1 and CDR2 (germline): LNHDA, SQIVND (reference sequence). CDR3 length: 14 residues. The V and J ends lost 4 bases and 6 bases respectively, with 15 bases between them. CDR3 sequence reads: CASSTTGLKAEAFF. The DNA for the CDR3 is TGTGCCAGTAGTACGACAGGTCTAAAGGCTGAAGCTTTCTTT.

The chain joins TRBV7-8 to TRBJ2-3, with D possibly TRBD1 on 6 matching bases. The V gene's germline CDR1 is SGHVS and CDR2 FQNEAQ. Deletions cut 3 bases from V and 2 bases from J, with 27 bases between. The CDR3 runs to 20 residues. The CDR3 region has the DNA TGTGCCAGCAGCTTCGTTAAATTTAAGGGGGTCCCAGGCCACACAGATACGCAGTATTTT. Its protein is CASSFVKFKGVPGHTDTQYF.

V gene TRBV5-6 combines with J gene TRBJ1-5; D remains ambiguous. This CDR3 comprises 13 residues. Per the germline V gene, CDR1 is SGHDT and CDR2 is YYEEEE. V was shortened by 0 bases and J by 8 bases, with 9 bases between the two germline ends. The CDR3 here is CASSLGHFEPQHF. In DNA, the CDR3 is TGTGCCAGCAGCTTGGGCCACTTTGAGCCCCAGCATTTT.

This clone was detected once. The V call is TRBV6-5, the J call TRBJ2-7, with D possibly matching TRBD2 (6 bases). The CDR3 totals 14 residues. The ends were cut back, 5 bases at V and 1 base at J, with 12 bases in the middle. The germline gives CDR1 MNHEY, CDR2 SVGAGI. CDR3 protein: CASSHSGSSYEQYF. The DNA of the CDR3 is TGTGCCAGCAGTCACAGCGGGTCGTCCTACGAGCAGTACTTC.

The V and J genes are TRBV5-4 and TRBJ1-2; TRBD1 agrees at 10 bases. Germline lookup yields CDR1 SGHNT and CDR2 YYREEE (reference sequence). The CDR3 runs to 11 residues. Trimming removed 0 bases from V and 14 bases from J; junction bases left unmatched: 1. CDR3 sequence reads: CASSLEGQGTF. As DNA, the CDR3 is TGTGCCAGCAGCTTGGAGGGACAGGGGACCTTC.

This rearrangement joins TRBV11-2 to TRBJ2-1; 12 positions agree with TRBD1. Germline V gives CDR1 SGHAT, CDR2 FQNNGV. This CDR3 spans 16 amino acids. Unmatched junction bases numbered 7, after V lost 1 base and J lost 9 bases. CDR3 bases: TGTGCCAGCAGCTTAGCCGGGACAGGGGGCTTTATTGAGCAGTTCTTC. Amino acids: CASSLAGTGGFIEQFF.

The chain joins TRBV28 to TRBJ1-1, with D perhaps matching TRBD1 (5 bases). The CDR3 runs 16 residues. V lost 3 bases and J lost 2, with 16 bases in between. The V gene's germline CDR1 is MDHEN and CDR2 SYDVKM. CDR3 loop: CASSLGGIAVNTEAFF. DNA of the CDR3: TGTGCCAGCAGTTTGGGGGGGATAGCAGTTAACACTGAAGCTTTCTTT.

This chain joins TRBV5-1 and TRBJ2-1; a possible D gene is TRBD2 (5 bases). Trimming stripped 2 bases from V and 7 bases from J, with 13 bases between. The CDR3 runs 14 residues. The germline V gene has CDR1 SGHRS and CDR2 YFSETQ. The DNA for the CDR3 is TGCGCCAGCAGCTTCGGGAACCCGGAAAATGAGCAGTTCTTC. Its protein is CASSFGNPENEQFF. Filled out from reference TRBV5-1 and TRBJ2-1, the complete variable domain reads KAGVTQTPRYLIKTRGQQVTLSCSPISGHRSVSWYQQTPGQGLQFLFEYFSETQRNKGNFPGRFSGRQFSNSRSEMNVSTLELGDSALYLCASSFGNPENEQFFGPGTRLTVL.

The chain combines TRBV27 with TRBJ1-2, with D possibly TRBD1 on 6 matching bases. The CDR3 is made up of 17 amino acids. V gave up 4 bases and J gave up 1 base, with 19 bases separating them. CDR1 and CDR2 from the germline V gene are MNHEY and SMNVEV (reference sequence). The chain's CDR3 is CASSSRTDSRRNYGYTF. DNA for the CDR3: TGTGCCAGCAGTTCAAGGACGGACAGCCGACGTAACTATGGCTACACCTTC.

A note on this clone: The sample carries other DNA sequences with the same CDR3. The CDR3, as DNA: TGTGCCAGCAGTTCCGGACTAGCCCGCACAGATACGCAGTATTTT. Its translation is CASSSGLARTDTQYF. The chain couples TRBV7-2 to TRBJ2-3; 8 nucleotides align to TRBD2. CDR1 and CDR2 from the germline V gene are SGHTA and FQGNSA. The CDR3 has 15 amino acids. V shed 6 bases and J 1 base; nucleotides not matched to a gene: 6.

The rearrangement joins TRBV10-2 to TRBJ2-1; TRBD2 aligns across 8 bases. V shed 3 bases and J 6 bases; nucleotides not matched to a gene: 10. From germline, CDR1 is WSHSY and CDR2 SAAADI. The length of the CDR3 is 16 residues. The CDR3 coding sequence is TGCGCCAGCAGTGATCCCGGGACTAGTCTGTCCAATGAGCAGTTCTTC. It codes for CASSDPGTSLSNEQFF.

The chain is built from TRBV14 and TRBJ1-5; a weak D match, TRBD1 (5 bases). The CDR3 covers 13 residues. V was trimmed by 4 bases and J by 9 bases, leaving 13 bases between them. Per the germline V gene, CDR1 is SGHDN and CDR2 is FVKESK. The CDR3 nucleotides read TGTGCCAGCAGCCCGGGGGGTAATAGGCCCCAGCATTTT. This encodes CASSPGGNRPQHF.

The chain has TRBV24-1 and TRBJ2-3, with 8 bases matching TRBD2. In germline, CDR1 is KGHDR, CDR2 SFDVKD. V dropped 4 bases and J dropped 6; count of bases not matched to a gene: 8. The CDR3 is 15 amino acids. CDR3 loop: CATSEPLAEEDTQYF. The CDR3 nucleotides read TGTGCCACCAGTGAGCCACTAGCGGAGGAGGATACGCAGTATTTT.

For this clone: Different DNA sequences within this sample yield the same CDR3. The rearrangement links TRBV6-4 to TRBJ2-1; maybe TRBD2 (7 bases). The V gene's germline CDR1 is MRHNA and CDR2 SNTAGT. This CDR3 has 14 residues. V was trimmed by 0 bases and J by 5 bases, leaving 8 bases between them. CDR3 DNA sequence: TGTGCCAGCAGTGACTCGGGGGGGCACAATGAGCAGTTCTTC. It is translated as CASSDSGGHNEQFF.

As concerns this clone: The DNA is left out, because the CDR3 cannot be placed on it with certainty; the CDR3 is given as TCRdb lists it. This chain uses TRBV6-6 with TRBJ1-5; TRBD1, as called in the table, went unchecked against the DNA. The CDR3 region is 16 residues in length, termini included. CDR1 is MNHNY and CDR2 is SVGAGI in the germline V gene (reference sequence). The CDR3 sequence is CASSSSDRGGNQPQHF.

The chain joins TRBV19 to TRBJ2-1; 12 bases are a match to TRBD2. CDR1 and CDR2 from the germline V gene are LNHDA and SQIVND (reference sequence). V was pared by 4 bases and J by 8 bases, with 3 bases of the junction left unmatched. The CDR3 is 14 amino acids. The CDR3 loop reads CASSTRTSGDEQFF. CDR3 in DNA: TGTGCCAGTAGTACCAGGACTAGCGGGGATGAGCAGTTCTTC.

This clone occurred a few times. V gene TRBV2 combines with J gene TRBJ2-1, with TRBD2 matching over 10 bases. V was pared by 8 bases and J by 5 bases, with 9 bases of the junction left unmatched. The CDR3 spans 15 residues. The germline V gene has CDR1 SNHLY and CDR2 FYNNEI. CDR3 DNA: TGTGCCAGCCGGTTCCTAGCGGGAGCCAACAATGAGCAGTTCTTC. Translation gives CASRFLAGANNEQFF.

This chain joins TRBV5-1 and TRBJ1-5; no definite D call. Germline V gives CDR1 SGHRS, CDR2 YFSETQ. This CDR3 has 14 amino acids. V was shortened by 0 bases and J by 5 bases, with 9 bases between the two germline ends. CDR3 DNA: TGCGCCAGCAGCTTGGGGCAGTCCGATCAGCCCCAGCATTTT. Protein sequence: CASSLGQSDQPQHF.

This chain uses TRBV7-2 with TRBJ2-1; the match to TRBD2 covers 9 bases. The CDR3 has 15 residues. Trimming at V came to 1 base and at J to 7 bases, leaving 5 bases not matched to a gene. CDR1 is SGHTA and CDR2 is FQGNSA in the germline V gene. CDR3 sequence: CASSLGVAGANEQFF. CDR3 DNA sequence: TGTGCCAGCAGCTTAGGCGTAGCGGGAGCTAATGAGCAGTTCTTC.

This clone was detected only a few times. The rearrangement joins TRBV3-1 (or the pseudogene TRBV3-2) to TRBJ2-7; D might be TRBD1 (6 bases). The CDR3 covers 16 residues. Germline CDR1 is LGHDT and CDR2 is YNNKEL (reference sequence). Trimming cost V 4 bases and J 3 bases, with 19 bases left between them. CDR3 DNA: TGTGCCAGCAGCCCAGAGTCGGGGACACCAAACTACGAGCAGTACGTC. As protein: CASSPESGTPNYEQYV.

This clone occurred once. CDR3 DNA sequence: TGTGCCAGCAGCTTTCAACTAGCGGGAGTTACAGATACGCAGTATTTT. It is translated as CASSFQLAGVTDTQYF. The chain employs TRBV5-4 and TRBJ2-3, with 11 bases fitting TRBD2. Germline CDR1 reads SGHNT; CDR2 reads YYREEE (reference sequence). The CDR3 has 16 amino acids. V lost 2 bases and J lost 3; bases outside the gene matches: 5.

The chain is built from TRBV19 and TRBJ2-7; TRBD1 matches at 12 bases. Germline loops: CDR1 LNHDA, CDR2 SQIVND (reference sequence). V dropped 7 bases and J dropped 2; count of bases not matched to a gene: 9. The CDR3 covers 16 residues. CDR3 in DNA: TGTGCCAGTATAAGGGACAGGGGGCATACCCCCTACGAGCAGTACGTC. Amino acids: CASIRDRGHTPYEQYV.

The chain links TRBV5-1 to TRBJ2-3; D is uncertain. CDR1 and CDR2 from the germline V gene are SGHRS and YFSETQ. The ends were cut back, 0 bases at V and 4 bases at J, with 12 bases in the middle. This CDR3 region has 15 residues. The CDR3 spells CASSLAPVSADTQYF. CDR3 nucleotides: TGCGCCAGCAGCTTGGCCCCGGTCTCGGCAGATACGCAGTATTTT.

This clone was detected only a few times. The chain couples TRBV27 to TRBJ1-1; 8 nucleotides match TRBD1. Germline lookup yields CDR1 MNHEY and CDR2 SMNVEV (reference sequence). V shed 6 bases and J 5 bases; nucleotides not matched to a gene: 5. The CDR3 is made up of 13 amino acids. In DNA, the CDR3 is TGTGCCAGCAGCCGGGACAGGCTAACTGAAGCTTTCTTT. Translation gives CASSRDRLTEAFF.

This clone has more than one count but fewer than ten. V is TRBV18 and J is TRBJ1-1; 7 positions agree with TRBD1. V shed 6 bases, J shed 5 bases, and the junction held 15 bases outside the gene matches. The CDR3 spans 16 residues. The V gene's germline CDR1 is KGHSH and CDR2 LQKENI. CDR3 sequence reads: CASSPGGGPRTTEAFF. The CDR3 nucleotides read TGTGCCAGCTCCCCAGGGGGGGGCCCTAGAACAACTGAAGCTTTCTTT.

The rearrangement uses TRBV9 and TRBJ1-4; D unclear. Germline CDR1 is SGDLS and CDR2 is YYNGEE. The CDR3 runs to 16 residues. The germline V and J ends were trimmed by 0 bases and 2 bases, with 11 bases remaining between them. The CDR3 sequence: CASSVGGRGTNEKLFF. In DNA, the CDR3 is TGTGCCAGCAGCGTAGGCGGCCGAGGGACTAATGAAAAACTGTTTTTT.